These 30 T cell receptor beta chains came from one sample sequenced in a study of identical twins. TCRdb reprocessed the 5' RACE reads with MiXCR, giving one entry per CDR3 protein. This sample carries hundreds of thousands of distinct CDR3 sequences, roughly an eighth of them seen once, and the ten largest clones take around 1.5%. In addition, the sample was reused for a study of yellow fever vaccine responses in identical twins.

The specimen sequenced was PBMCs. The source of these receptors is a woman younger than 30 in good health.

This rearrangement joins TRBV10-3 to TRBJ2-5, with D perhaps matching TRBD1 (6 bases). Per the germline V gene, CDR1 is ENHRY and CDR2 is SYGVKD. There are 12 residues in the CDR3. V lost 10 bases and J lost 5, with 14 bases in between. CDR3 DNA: TGTGCCAGCACACAGGGTTCTGAGACCCAGTACTTC. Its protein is CASTQGSETQYF.

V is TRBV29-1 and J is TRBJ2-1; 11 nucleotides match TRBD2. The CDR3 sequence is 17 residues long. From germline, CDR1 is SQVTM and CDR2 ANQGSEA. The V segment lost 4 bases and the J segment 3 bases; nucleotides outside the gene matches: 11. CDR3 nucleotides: TGCAGCGTTGCAATACCCCCTAGCGGGAGGTACTACAATGAGCAGTTCTTC. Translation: CSVAIPPSGRYYNEQFF.

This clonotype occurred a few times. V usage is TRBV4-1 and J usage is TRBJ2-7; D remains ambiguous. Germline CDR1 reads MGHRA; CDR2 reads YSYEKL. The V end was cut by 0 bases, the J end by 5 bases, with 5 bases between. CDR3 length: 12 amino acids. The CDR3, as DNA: TGCGCCAGCAGCCAAGAGTTCGACGAGCAGTACTTC. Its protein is CASSQEFDEQYF.

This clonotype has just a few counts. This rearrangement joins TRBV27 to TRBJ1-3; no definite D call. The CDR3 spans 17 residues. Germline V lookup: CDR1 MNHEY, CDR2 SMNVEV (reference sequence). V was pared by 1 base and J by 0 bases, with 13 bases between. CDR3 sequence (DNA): TGTGCCAGCAGTTTATACCCTGAAGGAACCTCTGGAAACACCATATATTTT. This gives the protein CASSLYPEGTSGNTIYF.

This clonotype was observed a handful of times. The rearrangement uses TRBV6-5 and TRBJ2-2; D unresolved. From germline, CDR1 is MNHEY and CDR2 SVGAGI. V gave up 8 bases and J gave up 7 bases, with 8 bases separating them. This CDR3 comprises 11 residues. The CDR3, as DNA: TGTGCCAGCGGTTGGTACGGGGAGCTGTTTTTT. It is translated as CASGWYGELFF.

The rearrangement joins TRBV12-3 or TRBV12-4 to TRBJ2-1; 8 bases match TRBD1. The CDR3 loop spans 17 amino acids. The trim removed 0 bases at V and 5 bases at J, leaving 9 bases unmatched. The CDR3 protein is CASSLARDRTHNNEQFF. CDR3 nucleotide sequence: TGTGCCAGCAGTTTAGCCCGGGACAGGACCCATAACAATGAGCAGTTCTTC.

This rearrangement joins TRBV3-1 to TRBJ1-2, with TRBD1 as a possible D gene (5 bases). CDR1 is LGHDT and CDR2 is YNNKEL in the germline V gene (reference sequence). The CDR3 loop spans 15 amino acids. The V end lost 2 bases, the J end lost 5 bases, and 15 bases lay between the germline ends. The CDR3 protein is CASSQSQSGTYGYTF. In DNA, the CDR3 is TGTGCCAGCAGCCAAAGCCAAAGCGGGACTTATGGCTACACCTTC. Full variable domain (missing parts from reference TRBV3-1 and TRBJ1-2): DTAVSQTPKYLVTQMGNDKSIKCEQNLGHDTMYWYKQDSKKFLKIMFSYNNKELIINETVPNRFSPKSPDKAHLNLHINSLELGDSAVYFCASSQSQSGTYGYTFGSGTRLTVV.

CDR3 DNA sequence: TGTGCCAGCTCACCTGGGACCGGCGGGGAGCTGTTTTTT. This encodes CASSPGTGGELFF. The chain recombines TRBV18 with TRBJ2-2; D could derive from TRBD1 or TRBD2 (5 bases each). Deletions cut 3 bases from V and 7 bases from J, with 9 bases between. The germline V gene has CDR1 KGHSH and CDR2 LQKENI. The CDR3 length is 13 residues.

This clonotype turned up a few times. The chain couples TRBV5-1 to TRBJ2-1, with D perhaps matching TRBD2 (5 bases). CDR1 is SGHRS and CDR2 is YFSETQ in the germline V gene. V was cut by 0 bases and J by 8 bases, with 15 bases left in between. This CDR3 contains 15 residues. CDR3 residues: CASSLGDYPDDEQFF. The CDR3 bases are TGCGCCAGCAGCTTGGGTGACTACCCGGATGATGAGCAGTTCTTC.

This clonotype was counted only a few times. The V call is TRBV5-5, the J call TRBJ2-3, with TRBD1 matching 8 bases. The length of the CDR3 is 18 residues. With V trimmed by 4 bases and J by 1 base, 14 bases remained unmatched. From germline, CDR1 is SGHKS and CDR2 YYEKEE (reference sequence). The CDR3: CASSTNYGPGQGTDTQYF. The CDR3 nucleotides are TGTGCCAGCAGCACGAATTACGGTCCGGGACAGGGCACAGATACGCAGTATTTT.

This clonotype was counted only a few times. CDR3 nucleotide sequence: TGCAGTGCTAGAGCCCACCGACAGGGAACTGGAAACACCATATATTTT. It translates to CSARAHRQGTGNTIYF. V and J are TRBV20-1 and TRBJ1-3; 7 nucleotides agree with TRBD1. Trimming removed 1 base from V and 2 bases from J; junction bases left unmatched: 8. Germline lookup yields CDR1 DFQATT and CDR2 SNEGSKA (reference sequence). The CDR3 consists of 16 residues.

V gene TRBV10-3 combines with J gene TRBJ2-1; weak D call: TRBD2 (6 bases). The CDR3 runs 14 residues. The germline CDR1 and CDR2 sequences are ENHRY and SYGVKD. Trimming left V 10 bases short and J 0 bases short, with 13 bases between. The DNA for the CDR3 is TGTGCCACCGGGGGACTGAGCTCCTACAATGAGCAGTTCTTC. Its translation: CATGGLSSYNEQFF.

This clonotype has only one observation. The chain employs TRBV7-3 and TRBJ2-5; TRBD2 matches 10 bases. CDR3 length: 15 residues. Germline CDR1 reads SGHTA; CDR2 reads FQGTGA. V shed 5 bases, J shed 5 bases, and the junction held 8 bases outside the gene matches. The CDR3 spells CASSATGLAYETQYF. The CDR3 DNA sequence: TGTGCCAGCAGCGCGACGGGACTAGCGTACGAGACCCAGTACTTC. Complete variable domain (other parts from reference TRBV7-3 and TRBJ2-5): GAGVSQTPSNKVTEKGKYVELRCDPISGHTALYWYRQSLGQGPEFLIYFQGTGAADDSGLPNDRFFAVRPEGSVSTLKIQRTERGDSAVYLCASSATGLAYETQYFGPGTRLLVL.

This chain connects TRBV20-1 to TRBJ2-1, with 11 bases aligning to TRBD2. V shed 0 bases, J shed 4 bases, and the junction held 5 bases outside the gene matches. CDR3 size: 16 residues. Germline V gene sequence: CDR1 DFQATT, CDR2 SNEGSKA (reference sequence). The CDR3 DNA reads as TGCAGTGCTAGAGAACGACTAGCGGGGTGGTACAATGAGCAGTTCTTC. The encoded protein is CSARERLAGWYNEQFF.

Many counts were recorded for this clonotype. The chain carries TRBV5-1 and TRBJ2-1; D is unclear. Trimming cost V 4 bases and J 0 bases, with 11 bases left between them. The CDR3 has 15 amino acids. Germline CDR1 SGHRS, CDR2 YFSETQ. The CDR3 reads CASSVGGLSYNEQFF. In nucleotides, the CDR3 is TGCGCCAGCAGCGTCGGCGGCCTCTCCTACAATGAGCAGTTCTTC.

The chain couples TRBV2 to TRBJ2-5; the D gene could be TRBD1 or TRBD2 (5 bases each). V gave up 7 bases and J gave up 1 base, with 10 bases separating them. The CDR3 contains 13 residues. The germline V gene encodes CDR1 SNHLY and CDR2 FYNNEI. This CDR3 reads CASTTGTQETQYF. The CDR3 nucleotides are TGTGCCAGCACTACCGGGACCCAAGAGACCCAGTACTTC.

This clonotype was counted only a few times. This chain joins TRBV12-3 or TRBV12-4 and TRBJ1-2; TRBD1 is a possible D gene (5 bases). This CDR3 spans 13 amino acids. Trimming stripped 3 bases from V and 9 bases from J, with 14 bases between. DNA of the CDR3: TGTGCCAGCAGTTTGGCAGGGATGAGGAGCTACACCTTC. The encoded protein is CASSLAGMRSYTF.

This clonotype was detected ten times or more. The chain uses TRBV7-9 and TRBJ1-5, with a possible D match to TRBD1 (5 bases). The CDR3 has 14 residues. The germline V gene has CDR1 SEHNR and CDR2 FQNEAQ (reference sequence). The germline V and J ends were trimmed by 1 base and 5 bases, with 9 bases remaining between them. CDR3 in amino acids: CASSLGGLDQPQHF. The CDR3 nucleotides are TGTGCCAGCAGCTTAGGGGGGTTGGATCAGCCCCAGCATTTT.

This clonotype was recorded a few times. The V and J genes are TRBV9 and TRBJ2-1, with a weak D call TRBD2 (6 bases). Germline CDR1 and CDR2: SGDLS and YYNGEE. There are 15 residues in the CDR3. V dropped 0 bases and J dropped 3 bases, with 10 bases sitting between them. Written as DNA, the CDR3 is TGTGCCAGCAGCGTAGCCGGGGGACGCTACAATGAGCAGTTCTTC. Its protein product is CASSVAGGRYNEQFF.

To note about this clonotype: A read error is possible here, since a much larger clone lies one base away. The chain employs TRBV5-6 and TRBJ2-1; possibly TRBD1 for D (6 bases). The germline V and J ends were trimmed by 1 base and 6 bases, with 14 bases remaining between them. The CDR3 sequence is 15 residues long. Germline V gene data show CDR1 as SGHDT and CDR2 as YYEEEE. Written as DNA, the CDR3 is TGTGCCAGCAGCTTGTTCCGGGACACGTTCAATGAGCAGTTCTTC. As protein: CASSLFRDTFNEQFF.

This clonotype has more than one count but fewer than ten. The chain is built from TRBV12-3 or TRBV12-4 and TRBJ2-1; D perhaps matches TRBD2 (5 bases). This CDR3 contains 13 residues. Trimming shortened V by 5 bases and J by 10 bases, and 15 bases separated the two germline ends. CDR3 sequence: CASSRTRVVEQFF. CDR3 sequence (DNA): TGTGCCAGCAGTAGGACTCGGGTTGTCGAGCAGTTCTTC.

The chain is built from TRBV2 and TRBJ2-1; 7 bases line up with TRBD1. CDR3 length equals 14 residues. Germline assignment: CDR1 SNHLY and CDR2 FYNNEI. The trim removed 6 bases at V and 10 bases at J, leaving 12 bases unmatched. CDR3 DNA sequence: TGTGCCAGCAGCGCCCCCGACAGGGTATACGAGCAGTTCTTC. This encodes CASSAPDRVYEQFF.

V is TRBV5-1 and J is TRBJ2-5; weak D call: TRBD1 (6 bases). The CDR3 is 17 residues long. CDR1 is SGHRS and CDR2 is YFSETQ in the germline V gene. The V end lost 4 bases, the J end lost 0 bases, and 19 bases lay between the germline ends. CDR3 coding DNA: TGCGCCAGCAGCCCCCGAGGGATGGACAGTTACCAAGAGACCCAGTACTTC. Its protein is CASSPRGMDSYQETQYF.

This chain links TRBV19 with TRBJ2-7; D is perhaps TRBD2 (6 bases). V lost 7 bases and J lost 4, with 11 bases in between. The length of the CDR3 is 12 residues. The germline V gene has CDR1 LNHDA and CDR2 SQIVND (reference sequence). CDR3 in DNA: TGTGCCAGTAAGGGAGGCGGATACGAGCAGTACTTC. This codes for CASKGGGYEQYF.

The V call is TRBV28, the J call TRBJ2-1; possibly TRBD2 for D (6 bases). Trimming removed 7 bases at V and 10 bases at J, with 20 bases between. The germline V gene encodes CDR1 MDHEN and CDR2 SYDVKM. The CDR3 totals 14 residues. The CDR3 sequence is CASTRSWRGKEQFF. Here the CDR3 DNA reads TGTGCCAGCACCCGGTCATGGAGGGGAAAGGAGCAGTTCTTC.

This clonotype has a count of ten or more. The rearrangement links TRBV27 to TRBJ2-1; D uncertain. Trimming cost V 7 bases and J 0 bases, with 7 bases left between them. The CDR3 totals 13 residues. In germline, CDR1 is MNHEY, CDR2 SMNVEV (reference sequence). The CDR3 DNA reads TGTGCCAGCAAGACTCTCTCCTACAATGAGCAGTTCTTC. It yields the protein CASKTLSYNEQFF.

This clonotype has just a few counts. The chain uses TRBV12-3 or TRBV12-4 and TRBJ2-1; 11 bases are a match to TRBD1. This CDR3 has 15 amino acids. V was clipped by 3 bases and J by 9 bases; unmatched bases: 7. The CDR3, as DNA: TGTGCCAGCAGTTTTGGGACAGGGGGGTCATTTGAGCAGTTCTTC. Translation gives CASSFGTGGSFEQFF.

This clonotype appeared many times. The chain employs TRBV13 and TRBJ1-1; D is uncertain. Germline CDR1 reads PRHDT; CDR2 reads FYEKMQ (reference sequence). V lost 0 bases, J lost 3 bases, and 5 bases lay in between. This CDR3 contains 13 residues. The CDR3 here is CASSLGEDTEAFF. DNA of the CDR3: TGTGCCAGCAGCTTAGGGGAGGACACTGAAGCTTTCTTT.

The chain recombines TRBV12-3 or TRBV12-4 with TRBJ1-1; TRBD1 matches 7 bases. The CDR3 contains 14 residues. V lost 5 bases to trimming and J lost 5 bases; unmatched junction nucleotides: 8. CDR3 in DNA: TGTGCCAGCAGTATCTCGACAGGGCGGACTGAAGCTTTCTTT. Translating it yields CASSISTGRTEAFF.

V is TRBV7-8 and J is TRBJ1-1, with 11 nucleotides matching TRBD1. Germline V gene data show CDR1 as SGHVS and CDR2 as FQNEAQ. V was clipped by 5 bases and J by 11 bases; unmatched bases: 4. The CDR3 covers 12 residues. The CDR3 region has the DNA TGTGCCAGCAGCCCCGGGACAGGGGGGGCTTTCTTT. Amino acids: CASSPGTGGAFF.